The T cell receptor beta chain described here comes from a study of blood T cell repertoires in COVID-19. For the study at large: The analysed material was cDNA or gDNA that came from T cells, B-cell-depleted T cells, or PBMCs.

V was trimmed by 5 bases and J by 5 bases, leaving 15 bases between them. CDR3 length equals 15 residues. Germline loops: CDR1 MNHEY, CDR2 SVGEGT. Method: immunoSEQ multiplex PCR; TCRdb's copy keeps in-frame clones and lacks some. The table records about 200,000 clones, about 82% of them present only once. The chain carries TRBV6-2 or TRBV6-3 and TRBJ1-4; D perhaps matches TRBD1 (6 bases). The origin of this receptor is a middle-aged man with acute COVID-19. The sample taken for sequencing was PBMCs or T cells enriched from blood (not recorded which). The DNA of the CDR3 is TGTGCCAGCAGTCCCCCAGGACAGCAAAATGAAAAACTGTTTTTT. This codes for CASSPPGQQNEKLFF.